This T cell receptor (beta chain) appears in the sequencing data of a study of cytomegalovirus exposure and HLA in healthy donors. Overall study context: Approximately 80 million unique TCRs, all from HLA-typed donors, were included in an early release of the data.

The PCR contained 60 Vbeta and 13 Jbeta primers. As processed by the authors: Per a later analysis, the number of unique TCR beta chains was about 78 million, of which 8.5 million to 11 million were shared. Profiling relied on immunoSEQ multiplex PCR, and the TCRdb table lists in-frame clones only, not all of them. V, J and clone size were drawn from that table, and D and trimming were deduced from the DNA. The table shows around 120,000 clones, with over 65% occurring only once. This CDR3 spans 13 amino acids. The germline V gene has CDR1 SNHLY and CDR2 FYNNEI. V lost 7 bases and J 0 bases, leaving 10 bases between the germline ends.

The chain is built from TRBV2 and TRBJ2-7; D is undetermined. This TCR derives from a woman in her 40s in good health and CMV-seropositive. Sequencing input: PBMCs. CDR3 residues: CASKYTSSYEQYF. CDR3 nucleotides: TGTGCCAGCAAGTATACAAGCTCCTACGAGCAGTACTTC.